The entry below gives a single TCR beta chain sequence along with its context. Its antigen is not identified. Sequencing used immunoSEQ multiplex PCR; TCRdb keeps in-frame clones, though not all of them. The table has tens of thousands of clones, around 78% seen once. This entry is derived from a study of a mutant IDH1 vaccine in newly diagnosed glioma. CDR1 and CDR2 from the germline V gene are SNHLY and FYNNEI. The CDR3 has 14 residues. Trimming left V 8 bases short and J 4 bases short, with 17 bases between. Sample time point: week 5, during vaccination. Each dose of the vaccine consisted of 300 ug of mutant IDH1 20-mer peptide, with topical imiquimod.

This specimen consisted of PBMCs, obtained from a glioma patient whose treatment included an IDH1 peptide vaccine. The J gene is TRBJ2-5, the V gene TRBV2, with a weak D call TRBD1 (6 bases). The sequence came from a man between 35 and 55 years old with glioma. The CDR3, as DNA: TGTGCCAGCTTGTTTAACAGGGTTTTAGAGACCCAGTACTTC. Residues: CASLFNRVLETQYF.